This TCR beta chain was sequenced during a study of blood T cell repertoires in COVID-19. The V and J ends lost 5 bases and 2 bases respectively, with 15 bases between them. This CDR3 has 15 amino acids. Per the germline V gene, CDR1 is MNHEY and CDR2 is SVGAGI. Profiling relied on immunoSEQ multiplex PCR, and the TCRdb table lists in-frame clones only, not all of them. The sample consists of about 120,000 clones, roughly 85% of them appearing once. The sequenced sample was peripheral blood. The sequence came from a man aged 25-45 years with acute or convalescent COVID-19. V gene TRBV6-5 combines with J gene TRBJ1-1; perhaps TRBD1 as D (6 bases). The CDR3 spells CASSPLRTANTEAFF. Here the CDR3 DNA reads TGTGCCAGCAGTCCGCTCCGGACAGCCAACACTGAAGCTTTCTTT.